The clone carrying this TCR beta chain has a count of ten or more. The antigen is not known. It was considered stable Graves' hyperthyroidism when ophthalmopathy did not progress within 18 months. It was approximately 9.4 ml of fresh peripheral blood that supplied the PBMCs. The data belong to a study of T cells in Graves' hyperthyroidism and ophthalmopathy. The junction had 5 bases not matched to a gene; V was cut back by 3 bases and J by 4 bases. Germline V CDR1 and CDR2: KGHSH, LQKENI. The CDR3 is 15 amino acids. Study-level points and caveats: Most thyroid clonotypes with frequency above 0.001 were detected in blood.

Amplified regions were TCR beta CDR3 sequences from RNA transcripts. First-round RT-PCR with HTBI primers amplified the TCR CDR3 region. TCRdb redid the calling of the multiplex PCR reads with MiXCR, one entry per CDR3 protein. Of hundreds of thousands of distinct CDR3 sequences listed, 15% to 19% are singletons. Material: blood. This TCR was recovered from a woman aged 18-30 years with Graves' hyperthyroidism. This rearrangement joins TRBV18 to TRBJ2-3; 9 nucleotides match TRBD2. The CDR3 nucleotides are TGTGCCAGCTCACCCCTGCTAGCGGGACCAGATACGCAGTATTTT. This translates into CASSPLLAGPDTQYF.